These 8 T cell receptor beta chains were all obtained from the same sample, sequenced in a study of blood T cell repertoires in COVID-19. Profiled with immunoSEQ multiplex PCR; TCRdb holds only in-frame clones, not every one. The repertoire has 50,000 or so clones, roughly 90% of them found once; the top ten carry roughly 4%. Sequencing was performed on peripheral blood. Source of these receptors: a human donor in a cohort sampled during active COVID-19.

The chain couples TRBV5-4 to TRBJ2-7; 9 bases are shared with TRBD1. V dropped 4 bases and J dropped 4; count of bases not matched to a gene: 3. The CDR3 runs to 13 residues. Germline-derived CDR1 and CDR2 are SGHNT and YYREEE (reference sequence). The CDR3 is CASSHGQGYEQYV. DNA of the CDR3: TGTGCCAGCAGCCACGGACAGGGGTACGAGCAGTACGTC.

This sequence joins TRBV7-8 and TRBJ2-1; 8 nucleotides match TRBD2. V shed 1 base, J shed 10 bases, and the junction held 6 bases outside the gene matches. Looked up from germline, CDR1 is SGHVS and CDR2 is FQNEAQ. The CDR3 spans 14 residues. The CDR3 DNA follows: TGTGCCAGCAGCTTAGACCCGCCGGGGGGGGAGCAGTTCTTC. This translates into CASSLDPPGGEQFF.

The chain uses TRBV19 and TRBJ1-5, with D maybe TRBD1 (6 bases). Germline CDR1 and CDR2: LNHDA and SQIVND (reference sequence). The CDR3 covers 15 residues. Trimming cost V 4 bases and J 4 bases, with 14 bases left between them. As DNA, the CDR3 is TGTGCCAGTAGTACCGGACAGAGGTGGAATCAGCCCCAGCATTTT. This gives the protein CASSTGQRWNQPQHF.

V and J are TRBV5-4 and TRBJ1-3; D is perhaps TRBD1 (5 bases). CDR3 length equals 16 residues. Germline CDR1 reads SGHNT; CDR2 reads YYREEE (reference sequence). V shed 1 base and J shed 3 bases, with 14 bases lying between them. In DNA, the CDR3 is TGTGCCAGCAGCTTGTCCCCCAGGGTGGATGGAAACACCATATATTTT. As protein: CASSLSPRVDGNTIYF.

The chain links TRBV5-6 to TRBJ2-5; TRBD2 aligns across 7 bases. The germline V gene encodes CDR1 SGHDT and CDR2 YYEEEE. Unmatched junction bases numbered 3, after V lost 1 base and J lost 0 bases. This CDR3 comprises 15 residues. The CDR3 is CASSLTTSDQETQYF. The CDR3 DNA reads TGTGCCAGCAGCTTGACTACTAGCGACCAAGAGACCCAGTACTTC.

The chain uses TRBV10-3 and TRBJ2-7; D is ambiguous. The length of the CDR3 is 15 residues. In germline, CDR1 is ENHRY, CDR2 SYGVKD. V was trimmed by 2 bases and J by 3 bases, leaving 14 bases between them. The CDR3 coding sequence is TGTGCCATCAGTGAGGCTAACCTAGTGGGCTACGAGCAGTACGTC. It specifies CAISEANLVGYEQYV.

This chain joins TRBV6-1 and TRBJ2-1, with 8 positions matching TRBD2. This CDR3 is 16 amino acids long. With 3 bases clipped from V and 2 bases from J, the junction kept 6 bases outside the gene matches. CDR1 and CDR2 (germline): MNHNS, SASEGT. The CDR3 spells CASSDAGGPPYNEQFF. The CDR3 DNA is TGTGCCAGCAGTGACGCGGGGGGTCCTCCCTACAATGAGCAGTTCTTC.

This chain links TRBV18 with TRBJ2-2, with a weak D call TRBD1 (6 bases). This CDR3 spans 14 amino acids. Trimming took off 2 bases at V and 6 bases at J, with 10 bases between the two ends. Germline CDR1 and CDR2: KGHSH and LQKENI. The DNA of the CDR3 is TGTGCCAGCTCACCAAACAGGGCGGCCGGGGAGCTGTTTTTT. Its protein product is CASSPNRAAGELFF.